The entry below gives a single TCR beta chain sequence along with its context. The data were taken from a study of early T cells in non-severe SARS-CoV-2 infection. TCRdb redid the calling of the 5' RACE reads with MiXCR, one entry per CDR3 protein. This table holds around 53,000 distinct CDR3 sequences, 9.5% to 15% found once. The V end was cut by 1 base, the J end by 2 bases, with 12 bases between. The germline CDR1 and CDR2 sequences are KGHSH and LQKENI. The CDR3 extends over 15 amino acids. The chain couples TRBV18 to TRBJ2-7; D may be TRBD2 (6 bases). The TCR was taken from an adult who was a healthcare worker with PCR-confirmed SARS-CoV-2 infection or an uninfected control (not recorded which). Sequencing used whole blood, obtained at baseline. The CDR3 DNA follows: TGTGCCAGCTCACCACGTCCGGGGGTCCCCTACGAGCAGTACTTC. Translation gives CASSPRPGVPYEQYF. Complete variable domain (other parts from reference TRBV18 and TRBJ2-7): NAGVMQNPRHLVRRRGQEARLRCSPMKGHSHVYWYRQLPEEGLKFMVYLQKENIIDESGMPKERFSAEFPKEGPSILRIQQVVRGDSAAYFCASSPRPGVPYEQYFGPGTRLTVT.